The next 6 T cell receptor beta chains were all read from a single sample in a study of identical twins. TCRdb re-analysed the 5' RACE reads in MiXCR, keeping a single row per CDR3 protein. The sample lists about 460,000 distinct CDR3 sequences, approximately 15% seen once, with about 0.52% in the top ten. The same sample was also used in a study of yellow fever vaccine responses in identical twins.

The specimen sequenced was CD4+ T cells sorted from blood. The receptor set was obtained from a woman aged 18 to 35 in good health.

This clonotype was recorded many times. The chain is built from TRBV28 and TRBJ2-2; 7 bases are a match to TRBD1. CDR3 length: 14 residues. Looked up from germline, CDR1 is MDHEN and CDR2 is SYDVKM. Trimming at V came to 8 bases and at J to 4 bases, leaving 7 bases not matched to a gene. The CDR3: CASPRQGSTGELFF. The CDR3 DNA reads TGTGCCAGCCCCCGACAGGGTTCCACCGGGGAGCTGTTTTTT.

This clonotype was seen at least ten times. J is TRBJ2-7 and V is TRBV6-5, with 10 bases fitting TRBD1. J was trimmed by 1 base and V by 0 bases; bases with no gene match: 0. CDR3 length: 15 amino acids. CDR1 is MNHEY, CDR2 SVGAGI, per germline. The CDR3 nucleotides read TGTGCCAGCAGTTACTCGGGACAGGGGTCCTACGAGCAGTACTTC. Amino acids: CASSYSGQGSYEQYF.

This clonotype came up a few times. The CDR3, as DNA: TGTGCCACCAGGCCGGGGGGCGCGGTGATTGAGCAGTTCTTC. Translated: CATRPGGAVIEQFF. The rearrangement links TRBV6-1 to TRBJ2-1, with D tentatively TRBD2 (7 bases). The V and J ends lost 10 bases and 9 bases respectively, with 22 bases between them. Germline lookup yields CDR1 MNHNS and CDR2 SASEGT. This CDR3 region has 14 residues.

Only a few counts were recorded for this clonotype. This chain links TRBV5-1 with TRBJ2-1, with a possible D match to TRBD1 (6 bases). Germline CDR1 is SGHRS and CDR2 is YFSETQ. The CDR3 extends over 16 amino acids. V was pared by 2 bases and J by 5 bases, with 17 bases between. CDR3 region: CASSLTGSRANNEQFF. CDR3 in DNA: TGCGCCAGCAGCTTAACAGGGAGTCGGGCTAACAATGAGCAGTTCTTC.

This clonotype was recorded a few times. The J gene is TRBJ1-5, the V gene TRBV6-1; 10 nucleotides match TRBD1. CDR3 length: 17 residues. The germline V gene encodes CDR1 MNHNS and CDR2 SASEGT. V shed 5 bases and J 4 bases; nucleotides not matched to a gene: 11. The CDR3 reads CASSKGTGALSNQPQHF. CDR3 nucleotides: TGTGCCAGCAGTAAAGGGACAGGGGCTCTGTCAAATCAGCCCCAGCATTTT.

This clonotype was seen ten or more times. CDR3 coding DNA: TGCGCCAGCAGCCCACTAGCGGAAAGCTTCGATGAGCAGTTCTTC. This encodes CASSPLAESFDEQFF. The chain combines TRBV5-1 with TRBJ2-1, with 8 bases matching TRBD2. With V trimmed by 4 bases and J by 8 bases, 11 bases remained unmatched. The V gene's germline CDR1 is SGHRS and CDR2 YFSETQ. The CDR3 spans 15 residues.